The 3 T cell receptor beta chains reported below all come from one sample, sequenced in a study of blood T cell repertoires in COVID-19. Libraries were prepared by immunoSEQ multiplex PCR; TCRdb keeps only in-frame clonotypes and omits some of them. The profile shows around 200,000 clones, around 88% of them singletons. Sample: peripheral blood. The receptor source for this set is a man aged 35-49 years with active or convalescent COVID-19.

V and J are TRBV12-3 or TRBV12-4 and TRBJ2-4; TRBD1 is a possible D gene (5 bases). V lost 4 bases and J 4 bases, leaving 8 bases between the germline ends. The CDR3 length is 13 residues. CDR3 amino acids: CASSYRMKNIQYF. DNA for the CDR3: TGTGCCAGCAGTTACAGGATGAAAAACATTCAGTACTTC.

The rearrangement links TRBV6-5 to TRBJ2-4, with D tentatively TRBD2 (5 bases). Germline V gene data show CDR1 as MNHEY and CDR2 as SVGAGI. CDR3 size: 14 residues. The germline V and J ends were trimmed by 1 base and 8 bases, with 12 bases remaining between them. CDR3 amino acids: CASSYLAGEYIQYF. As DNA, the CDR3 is TGTGCCAGCAGTTACTTGGCTGGGGAGTACATTCAGTACTTC.

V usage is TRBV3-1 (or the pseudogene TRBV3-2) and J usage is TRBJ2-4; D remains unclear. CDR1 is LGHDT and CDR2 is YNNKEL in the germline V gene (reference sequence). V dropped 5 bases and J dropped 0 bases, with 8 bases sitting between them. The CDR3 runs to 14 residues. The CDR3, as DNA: TGTGCCAGCAGCGACACAGTAGCCAAAAACATTCAGTACTTC. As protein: CASSDTVAKNIQYF.